These T cell receptor beta chains were read from a single sample in a study of blood T cell repertoires in COVID-19. Assay used: immunoSEQ multiplex PCR; TCRdb lists only in-frame clones, some missing. The table records roughly 150,000 clones, roughly four fifths of them present only once. The sequenced sample consisted of peripheral blood. The receptor set was obtained from a man in his sixties with active or convalescent COVID-19. Each CDR3 is given with its conserved first and last residue. Fields, in order: CDR3 protein, CDR3 DNA, clone size, V gene, D gene, J gene, CDR3 length. The D gene is left open where the match is weak. Expanded clones get a size class; other rows say once, few or many, or leave the size out.

cdr3_aa: CASSLAGLVSNEQFF; cdr3_nt: TGTGCCAGCAGCTTGGCCGGACTAGTCAGCAATGAGCAGTTCTTC; clone_size: .; v_call: TRBV5-4; d_call: TRBD2; j_call: TRBJ2-1; cdr3_length: 15
cdr3_aa: CASSFNPWTGPDTQYF; cdr3_nt: TGTGCCAGCAGTTTTAACCCCTGGACAGGGCCAGATACGCAGTATTTT; clone_size: .; v_call: TRBV6-5; d_call: TRBD1; j_call: TRBJ2-3; cdr3_length: 16
cdr3_aa: CASSYSHGSYEQYF; cdr3_nt: TGTGCCAGCAGTTACTCGCACGGGAGCTACGAGCAGTACTTC; clone_size: .; v_call: TRBV6-5; d_call: .; j_call: TRBJ2-7; cdr3_length: 14
cdr3_aa: CASSFESSGSSGEQYF; cdr3_nt: TGTGCCAGCAGTTTTGAGAGTAGCGGGAGTTCTGGCGAGCAGTACTTC; clone_size: .; v_call: TRBV27; d_call: TRBD2; j_call: TRBJ2-7; cdr3_length: 16
cdr3_aa: CASSRGGQGTYEQYF; cdr3_nt: TGCGCCAGCAGCCGAGGCGGACAGGGCACCTACGAGCAGTACTTC; clone_size: few; v_call: TRBV5-1; d_call: TRBD1; j_call: TRBJ2-7; cdr3_length: 15
cdr3_aa: CASSPLDTGGLNEQFF; cdr3_nt: TGTGCCAGCTCACCACTCGATACAGGGGGTCTTAATGAGCAGTTCTTC; clone_size: .; v_call: TRBV18; d_call: TRBD1; j_call: TRBJ2-1; cdr3_length: 16
cdr3_aa: CASSATRDSNSPLHF; cdr3_nt: TGTGCCAGCAGCGCCACCCGGGACAGCAATTCACCCCTCCACTTT; clone_size: .; v_call: TRBV5-4; d_call: TRBD1; j_call: TRBJ1-6; cdr3_length: 15
cdr3_aa: CASSEVFDRDGYGYTF; cdr3_nt: TGTGCCAGCAGTGAAGTGTTCGACAGGGATGGCTATGGCTACACCTTC; clone_size: many; v_call: TRBV2; d_call: TRBD1; j_call: TRBJ1-2; cdr3_length: 16
cdr3_aa: CASSQESAGSTYEQYF; cdr3_nt: TGCGCCAGCAGCCAAGAGTCGGCGGGGAGTACCTACGAGCAGTACTTC; clone_size: .; v_call: TRBV4-1; d_call: .; j_call: TRBJ2-7; cdr3_length: 16
cdr3_aa: CASSFGQGRQHEQYF; cdr3_nt: TGTGCCAGCAGTTTTGGACAGGGCCGTCAGCACGAGCAGTACTTC; clone_size: .; v_call: TRBV5-6; d_call: TRBD1; j_call: TRBJ2-7; cdr3_length: 15